This is a list of T cell receptor beta chains from one sample in a study of blood T cell repertoires in COVID-19. Produced via immunoSEQ multiplex PCR; TCRdb's table is partial and in-frame only. The repertoire holds about 280,000 clones, with around 82% as singletons. The sequencing sample was made of peripheral blood. The origin of the receptors is a woman in her forties or fifties who had recovered from COVID-19. The CDR3 runs from the conserved cysteine through the conserved F or W. A D gene is named only where the DNA matches it firmly. Clone size appears in some rows only: once, few, many, or a class for an expanded clone.

abundance | j_gene | v_gene | d_gene | CDR3nt | CDR3aa
NA | TRBJ1-5 | TRBV19 | TRBD1 | TGTGCCAGTAGTGCACAGGGGACTGCGCAGCCCCAGCATTTT | CASSAQGTAQPQHF
NA | TRBJ2-1 | TRBV4-1 | NA | TGCGCCAGCAGCGAGTCGACAGGAAGCTCCTACAATGAGCAGTTCTTC | CASSESTGSSYNEQFF
few | TRBJ1-1 | TRBV18 | NA | TGTGCCAGCTCACCTGGGCAGGGTCAGACTGCGAACACTGAAGCTTTCTTT | CASSPGQGQTANTEAFF
NA | TRBJ1-2 | TRBV18 | NA | TGTGCCAGCTCCACCCTAGAGTCCGGGGAGAACTATGGCTACACCTTC | CASSTLESGENYGYTF
NA | TRBJ1-1 | TRBV5-8 | NA | TGTGCCAGCAGTCTGAACAGGGCTACTGAAGCTTTCTTT | CASSLNRATEAFF
NA | TRBJ2-5 | TRBV19 | TRBD1 | TGTGCCAGTAGTCGGACAGGGAGAGGGGAGGAGACCCAGTACTTC | CASSRTGRGEETQYF
NA | TRBJ1-3 | TRBV27 | NA | TGTGCCTCCCGGTCAAGTGAATTCTCTGGAAACACCATATATTTT | CASRSSEFSGNTIYF
NA | TRBJ1-1 | TRBV6-6 | NA | TGTGCCAGCAGCTTAAAGGGGAATGAAGCTTTCTTT | CASSLKGNEAFF
NA | TRBJ1-4 | TRBV6-5 | TRBD1 | TGTGCCAGCAGCCGGGGACAGATTAATGAAAAACTGTTTTTT | CASSRGQINEKLFF
NA | TRBJ2-1 | TRBV3-1/TRBV3-2 | TRBD2 | TGTGCCAGCAGCCAAGCGCTTAGCGGGAATGAGCAGTTCTTC | CASSQALSGNEQFF
NA | TRBJ2-2 | TRBV5-4 | NA | TGTGCCAGCAGCTCCAGGTGGACCGGGGAGCTGTTTTTT | CASSSRWTGELFF
many | TRBJ1-4 | TRBV5-1 | NA | TGCGCCAGCAGCTTCGGGGTGGGAAATGAAAAACTGTTTTTT | CASSFGVGNEKLFF
NA | TRBJ2-7 | TRBV5-1 | TRBD2 | TGCGCCAGCAAAAGACTAGCGGGGGGCTACGAGCAGTACTTC | CASKRLAGGYEQYF
NA | TRBJ1-2 | TRBV19 | TRBD1 | TGTGCCAGTACCCCGGGACAGAGCTATGGCTACACCTTC | CASTPGQSYGYTF
few | TRBJ1-4 | TRBV6-5 | TRBD1 | TGTGCCAGCACCACAGGGGGCGCGGATGAAAAACTGTTTTTT | CASTTGGADEKLFF
NA | TRBJ2-7 | TRBV18 | NA | TGTGCCAGCTCACTCTCCACCAGGAGGGACGAGCAGTACTTC | CASSLSTRRDEQYF
NA | TRBJ2-3 | TRBV7-3 | TRBD1 | TGTGCCAGCAGCCCCCCCCAGTCGGGACAGGGGGCAAATACGCAGTATTTT | CASSPPQSGQGANTQYF
NA | TRBJ1-2 | TRBV5-6 | NA | TGTGCCAGCAGCTTGCCCCCGAACTATGGCTACACCTTC | CASSLPPNYGYTF
NA | TRBJ2-1 | TRBV5-4 | NA | TGTGCCAGCAGCTTTTTTTCCGGACTACCCAATGAGCAGTTCTTC | CASSFFSGLPNEQFF
NA | TRBJ2-7 | TRBV29-1 | TRBD2 | TGCAGCGTTGGCGGACTAGCGGGAGAAGGATCCTACGAGCAGTACTTC | CSVGGLAGEGSYEQYF
NA | TRBJ1-2 | TRBV7-9 | NA | TGTGCCAGCAGCTTACTATCTAGTGGCTACACCTTC | CASSLLSSGYTF
NA | TRBJ2-7 | TRBV7-2 | NA | TGTGCCAGCAGCTTAGCGCCAGGTATTCCCGAGCAGTACTTC | CASSLAPGIPEQYF
NA | TRBJ1-5 | TRBV27 | NA | TGTGCCAGCAGTTCCGACACCTATAGCAATCAGCCCCAGCATTTT | CASSSDTYSNQPQHF
NA | TRBJ2-5 | TRBV5-1 | NA | TGCGCCAGCAGCCCAGCCCAGGGCCGCCAAGAGACCCAGTACTTC | CASSPAQGRQETQYF
NA | TRBJ2-1 | TRBV7-2 | TRBD1 | TGTGCCAGCAGCTTAGCGGGACAGGGGGTTGACAATGAGCAGTTCTTC | CASSLAGQGVDNEQFF
NA | TRBJ2-1 | TRBV28 | TRBD2 | TGTGCCCGCAGTTTCGGGCGGGGGGGCGGTGAGCAGTTCTTC | CARSFGRGGGEQFF
once | TRBJ1-1 | TRBV29-1 | NA | TGCAGCGTGGCAAGGACAGAAGCTACTGAAGCTTTCTTT | CSVARTEATEAFF
NA | TRBJ2-3 | TRBV7-2 | NA | TGTGCCAGCAGCTTAATCCCAGCGGACTCAGATACGCAGTATTTT | CASSLIPADSDTQYF
NA | TRBJ1-6 | TRBV30 | NA | TGTGCCTGGAGATACCGCAGCTCCTATAATTCACCCCTCCACTTT | CAWRYRSSYNSPLHF
NA | TRBJ2-1 | TRBV12-5 | TRBD2 | TGTGCTAGTGGTTTGGGAGCTGGGCTAGCGGGAGAAAGCAATGAGCAGTTCTTC | CASGLGAGLAGESNEQFF
NA | TRBJ2-7 | TRBV4-1 | TRBD1 | TGCGCCAGCAGCCAGGTCACAGGGGTAGATGAGCAGTACTTC | CASSQVTGVDEQYF
once | TRBJ2-3 | TRBV7-8 | TRBD1 | TGTGCCAGCAGCACCCTAGGACAGGGTCTTTTCACAGATACGCAGTATTTT | CASSTLGQGLFTDTQYF
NA | TRBJ2-1 | TRBV3-1/TRBV3-2 | TRBD2 | TGTGCCAGCAGCCAAGTTCGGGCGGGGGGGCCGCTCAATGAGCAGTTCTTC | CASSQVRAGGPLNEQFF
once | TRBJ1-2 | TRBV19 | NA | TGTGCCAGTGCGGATGATGGTAACTATGGCTACACCTTC | CASADDGNYGYTF
NA | TRBJ2-7 | TRBV7-9 | NA | TGTGCCAGCAGCTTAGGGTCCGCGGGCGAGCAGTACTTC | CASSLGSAGEQYF
once | TRBJ2-7 | TRBV11-2 | NA | TGTGCCAGCAGCTTTACGGGGGACTCCTACGAGCAGTACTTC | CASSFTGDSYEQYF
once | TRBJ2-5 | TRBV24-1 | TRBD2 | TGTGCCACCAGTGATGGGGCTAGCGGGGGGGTCCAAGAGACCCAGTACTTC | CATSDGASGGVQETQYF
NA | TRBJ1-1 | TRBV6-5 | TRBD1 | TGTGCCAGCAGTTATTCTACACAGGGGGGGAACACTGAAGCTTTCTTT | CASSYSTQGGNTEAFF
NA | TRBJ2-4 | TRBV5-8 | TRBD1 | TGTGCCAGCAGCCCTATTCCCGGCAGGGGGAGTAACATTCAGTACTTC | CASSPIPGRGSNIQYF
NA | TRBJ1-6 | TRBV6-1 | NA | TGTGCCAGCAGTGAATGGCGGACAGCTAATTCACCCCTCCACTTT | CASSEWRTANSPLHF
NA | TRBJ2-7 | TRBV4-1 | TRBD2 | TGCGCCAGCAGCCTCGGACTAGCGGGAGACTACGAGCAGTACTTC | CASSLGLAGDYEQYF
NA | TRBJ2-3 | TRBV3-1/TRBV3-2 | TRBD1 | TGTGCCAGCAGCCCCAGGGACAGCTCTAGCACAGATACGCAGTATTTT | CASSPRDSSSTDTQYF
NA | TRBJ2-6 | TRBV7-3 | TRBD1 | TGTGCCAGCAGCTTAACTGGACCCGGACAGGTGGAAACAGGGGCCAACGTCCTGACTTTC | CASSLTGPGQVETGANVLTF
NA | TRBJ2-7 | TRBV6-5 | TRBD1 | TGTGCCAGCAGGAGGGGACAGTCCTACGAGCAGTACTTC | CASRRGQSYEQYF
NA | TRBJ2-2 | TRBV6-4 | TRBD2 | TGTGCCAGCAGTGACTTCGGCGGTAGCGGGAGAACCGGGGAGCTGTTTTTT | CASSDFGGSGRTGELFF
NA | TRBJ1-2 | TRBV5-4 | NA | TGTGCCAGCAGCTTGGAGTTGCGGGCTACCCTCGGCGGGGGCTACACCTTC | CASSLELRATLGGGYTF
few | TRBJ1-4 | TRBV21-1 | NA | TGTGCCAGCAGCAATTCATCCGAACCAGGGGGAACTAATGAAAAACTGTTTTTT | CASSNSSEPGGTNEKLFF
NA | TRBJ1-1 | TRBV12-3/TRBV12-4 | NA | TGTGCCAGCAGCCGGTGGGGCGTCACTGAAGCTTTCTTT | CASSRWGVTEAFF
NA | TRBJ2-3 | TRBV29-1 | NA | TGCAGCGTTGGCCGGGACTTGGAAACGCAGTATTTT | CSVGRDLETQYF